The T cell receptor beta chain under discussion was sequenced for a study of control samples from healthy donors and cancer patients. TCRdb keeps only in-frame clones here, not all; method: immunoSEQ multiplex PCR. The sample has under 200,000 clones, just under 95% seen once. The receptor was derived from a woman aged 55-69 years in good health. The sample comprised blood.

As DNA, the CDR3 is TGTGCCAGTAGTATGTTACCCGGGACAGGGGGAGGAGAGACCCAGTACTTC. Amino acid sequence: CASSMLPGTGGGETQYF. This chain joins TRBV19 and TRBJ2-7, with 11 nucleotides matching TRBD1. The end of the DNA is better explained by TRBJ2-5, so the J call may be wrong. The CDR3 length is 17 residues. Germline V lookup: CDR1 LNHDA, CDR2 SQIVND (reference sequence).